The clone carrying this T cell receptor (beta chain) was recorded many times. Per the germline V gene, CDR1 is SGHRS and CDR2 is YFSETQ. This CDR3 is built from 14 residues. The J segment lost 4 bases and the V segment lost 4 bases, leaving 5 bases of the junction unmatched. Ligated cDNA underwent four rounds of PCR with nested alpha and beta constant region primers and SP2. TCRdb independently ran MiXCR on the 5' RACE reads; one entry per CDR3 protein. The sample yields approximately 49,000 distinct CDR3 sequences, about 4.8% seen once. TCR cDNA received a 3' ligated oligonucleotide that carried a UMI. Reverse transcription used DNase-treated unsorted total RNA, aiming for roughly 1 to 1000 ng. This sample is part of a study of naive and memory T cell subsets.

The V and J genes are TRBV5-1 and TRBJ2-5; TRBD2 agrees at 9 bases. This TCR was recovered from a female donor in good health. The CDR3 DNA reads TGCGCCAGCAGCCCGCGGACTAGCGCAGAGACCCAGTACTTC. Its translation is CASSPRTSAETQYF.